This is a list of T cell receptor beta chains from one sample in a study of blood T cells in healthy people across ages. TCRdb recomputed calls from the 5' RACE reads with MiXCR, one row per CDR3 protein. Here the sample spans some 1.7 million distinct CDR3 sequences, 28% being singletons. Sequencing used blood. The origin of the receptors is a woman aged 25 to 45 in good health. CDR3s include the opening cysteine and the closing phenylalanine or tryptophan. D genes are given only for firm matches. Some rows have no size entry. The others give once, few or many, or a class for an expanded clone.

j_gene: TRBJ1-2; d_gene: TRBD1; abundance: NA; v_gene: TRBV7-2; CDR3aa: CASSFNRGLEYGYTF; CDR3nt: TGTGCCAGCAGCTTCAACAGGGGGTTAGAGTATGGCTACACCTTC
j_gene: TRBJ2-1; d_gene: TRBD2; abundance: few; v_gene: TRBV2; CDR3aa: CASGTSGGFEQFF; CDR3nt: TGTGCCAGTGGGACTAGCGGGGGGTTTGAGCAGTTCTTC
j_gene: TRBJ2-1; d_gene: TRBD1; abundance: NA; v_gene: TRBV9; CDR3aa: CASSVRDRGRGEQFF; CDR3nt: TGTGCCAGCAGCGTCCGGGACAGGGGGCGTGGGGAGCAGTTCTTC
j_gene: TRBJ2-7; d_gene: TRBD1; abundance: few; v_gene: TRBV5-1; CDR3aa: CASSHPAEGAEPYEQYF; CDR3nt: TGCGCCAGCAGCCACCCAGCCGAGGGGGCAGAACCCTACGAGCAGTACTTC
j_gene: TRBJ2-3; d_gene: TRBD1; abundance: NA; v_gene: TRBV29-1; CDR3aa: CSVHKTGQGADTQYF; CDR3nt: TGCAGCGTCCACAAAACGGGACAGGGAGCAGATACGCAGTATTTT
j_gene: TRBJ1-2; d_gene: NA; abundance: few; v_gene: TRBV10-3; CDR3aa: CAIREDSSLGGYTF; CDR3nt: TGTGCCATCAGGGAGGACTCCTCCCTCGGTGGCTACACCTTC
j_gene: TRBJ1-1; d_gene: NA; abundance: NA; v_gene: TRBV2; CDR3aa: CASRKVAVEAFF; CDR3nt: TGTGCCAGCAGAAAGGTCGCAGTTGAAGCTTTCTTT
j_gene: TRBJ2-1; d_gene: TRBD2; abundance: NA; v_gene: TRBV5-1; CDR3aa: CASSLPSGGFYNEQFF; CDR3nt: TGCGCCAGCAGCTTGCCGTCCGGGGGGTTCTACAATGAGCAGTTCTTC
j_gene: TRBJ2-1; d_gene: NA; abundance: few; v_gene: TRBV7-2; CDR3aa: CASSFTTDYNEQFF; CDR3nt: TGTGCCAGCAGCTTCACGACAGACTACAATGAGCAGTTCTTC
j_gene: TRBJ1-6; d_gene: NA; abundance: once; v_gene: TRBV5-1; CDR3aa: CASSNQEQGSTLHF; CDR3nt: TGCGCCAGCAGCAATCAGGAGCAGGGTAGCACCCTCCACTTT
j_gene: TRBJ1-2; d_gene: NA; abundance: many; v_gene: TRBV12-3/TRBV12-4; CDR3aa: CASSSINYGYTF; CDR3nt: TGTGCCAGCAGCTCGATTAACTATGGCTACACCTTC